This T cell receptor beta chain was obtained from a study of T cells in Graves' hyperthyroidism and ophthalmopathy. Amplified TCR beta CDR3 regions came from RNA transcripts. During a first-round RT-PCR of the TCR CDR3, the HTBI primer set was used. One entry per CDR3 protein results from TCRdb running MiXCR on the multiplex PCR reads. The table includes some 550,000 distinct CDR3 sequences, 15% to 20% detected once. This clonotype appeared many times. The V gene's germline CDR1 is MDHEN and CDR2 SYDVKM. V lost 2 bases to trimming and J lost 1 base, with 12 bases between them. This CDR3 is built from 16 residues.

What was sequenced was blood. This TCR came from a woman in her 40s with Graves' ophthalmopathy. The genes are TRBV28 and TRBJ1-5, with D possibly matching TRBD1 (6 bases). CDR3 in DNA: TGTGCCAGCAGTTTAGTGGGGACAAGGAGCAATCAGCCCCAGCATTTT. Protein product: CASSLVGTRSNQPQHF.